These 28 T cell receptor beta chains share one sample of origin, sequenced in a study of response to subunit inactivated influenza vaccine. TCRdb independently ran MiXCR on the RT-PCR reads; one entry per CDR3 protein. The data show roughly 160,000 distinct CDR3 sequences, roughly 11% seen once. The specimen was non-naive T cells sorted from PBMCs, collected about 40 days after vaccination. The receptors come from a man in his forties or fifties who received an inactivated influenza vaccine.

This chain connects TRBV3-1 to TRBJ2-1, with D possibly being TRBD2 (5 bases). This CDR3 has 14 residues. The V and J ends lost 1 base and 7 bases respectively, with 11 bases between them. Per the germline V gene, CDR1 is LGHDT and CDR2 is YNNKEL (reference sequence). This CDR3 is CASSQVNGMNEQFF. The CDR3 DNA sequence: TGTGCCAGCAGCCAAGTTAACGGGATGAATGAGCAGTTCTTC.

J is TRBJ2-2 and V is TRBV7-6; unclear D gene. The CDR3 has 14 residues. Trimming cost V 8 bases and J 1 base, with 11 bases left between them. Looked up from germline, CDR1 is SGHVS and CDR2 is FNYEAQ. The CDR3 DNA reads as TGTGCCAGCGTGGGGTCTCGGAACACCGGGGAGCTGTTTTTT. The encoded protein is CASVGSRNTGELFF.

The CDR3 region is CSAVDGSDTQYF. CDR3 in DNA: TGCAGTGCTGTTGATGGGTCGGATACGCAGTATTTT. The V call is TRBV20-1, the J call TRBJ2-3; D remains ambiguous. This CDR3 region has 12 residues. CDR1 DFQATT and CDR2 SNEGSKA come from the germline V gene (reference sequence). V was clipped by 5 bases and J by 6 bases, with 12 bases between them.

This clonotype was observed at least ten times. The chain recombines TRBV7-9 with TRBJ2-7; D call uncertain. The V and J ends lost 5 bases and 4 bases respectively, with 18 bases between them. The CDR3 has 15 residues. Looked up from germline, CDR1 is SEHNR and CDR2 is FQNEAQ (reference sequence). The chain's CDR3 is CASSLLSAVPYEQYF. CDR3 in DNA: TGTGCCAGCAGCCTCCTTTCGGCGGTGCCTTACGAGCAGTACTTC.

Many counts were recorded for this clonotype. The rearrangement joins TRBV29-1 to TRBJ1-5, with D uncertain. Looked up from germline, CDR1 is SQVTM and CDR2 is ANQGSEA. This CDR3 is built from 13 residues. V lost 4 bases to trimming and J lost 5 bases, with 12 bases between them. This CDR3 is CSVAVTEDQPQHF. CDR3 DNA: TGCAGCGTTGCAGTAACTGAGGATCAGCCCCAGCATTTT.

This clonotype was counted ten times or more. V usage is TRBV6-1 and J usage is TRBJ2-7, with 8 bases aligning to TRBD1. This CDR3 is 12 amino acids long. The V gene's germline CDR1 is MNHNS and CDR2 SASEGT. J lost 6 bases, V lost 4 bases, and 2 bases had no gene match. CDR3 sequence: CASSGQGIEQYF. The CDR3 region has the DNA TGTGCCAGCAGTGGACAGGGGATCGAGCAGTACTTC.

The sample holds a few counts of this clonotype. The rearrangement links TRBV5-1 to TRBJ2-1; 8 bases fit TRBD2. Germline trimming cut 3 bases from V and 5 bases from J; bases unmatched to any gene: 13. This CDR3 is 17 amino acids long. Looked up from germline, CDR1 is SGHRS and CDR2 is YFSETQ. In DNA form, the CDR3 reads TGCGCCAGCAGCTCGGACGAAGTAGCGGGACTTAACAATGAGCAGTTCTTC. This gives the protein CASSSDEVAGLNNEQFF.

This clonotype was detected ten times or more. A read error may produce the germline difference seen at one junction end. The chain has TRBV5-1 and TRBJ2-2; D uncertain. The CDR3 is made up of 13 amino acids. Germline-derived CDR1 and CDR2 are SGHRS and YFSETQ. The CDR3 nucleotides read TGCGGCAGCGCGGAGACGAACACCGGGGAGCTGTTTTTT. As protein: CGSAETNTGELFF.

The chain uses TRBV4-3 and TRBJ2-3, with D perhaps matching TRBD2 (6 bases). The CDR3 has 15 amino acids. Germline CDR1 reads LGHNA; CDR2 reads YSLEER. V was clipped by 2 bases and J by 2 bases, with 11 bases between them. The DNA for the CDR3 is TGCGCCAGCAGCCAACTGGGGGGATTCACAGATACGCAGTATTTT. It yields the protein CASSQLGGFTDTQYF.

The chain's CDR3 is CASHTVYTFYEQYF. CDR3 DNA sequence: TGTGCCAGCCATACAGTCTACACCTTCTACGAGCAGTACTTC. This chain links TRBV2 with TRBJ2-7; D remains unclear. Trimming cost V 8 bases and J 3 bases, with 17 bases left between them. The CDR3 spans 14 residues. CDR1 is SNHLY and CDR2 is FYNNEI in the germline V gene.

The genes are TRBV4-1 and TRBJ1-2; no clear D. This CDR3 is 17 amino acids long. Trimming pared 1 base from V and 8 bases from J, leaving 23 bases between. Germline V gives CDR1 MGHRA, CDR2 YSYEKL. CDR3 amino acids: CASSQGLRMGSYPGYTF. CDR3 coding DNA: TGCGCCAGCAGCCAAGGATTAAGGATGGGTTCCTATCCGGGCTACACCTTC.

V usage is TRBV3-1 and J usage is TRBJ1-2; D possibly corresponds to TRBD1 (5 bases). This CDR3 has 13 residues. V dropped 4 bases and J dropped 4 bases, with 10 bases sitting between them. The germline V gene encodes CDR1 LGHDT and CDR2 YNNKEL (reference sequence). CDR3 protein: CASSPGGTYGYTF. CDR3 bases: TGTGCCAGCAGCCCTGGGGGGACCTATGGCTACACCTTC.

This clonotype was detected many times. The rearrangement uses TRBV6-2 or TRBV6-3 and TRBJ1-5; D perhaps matches TRBD1 (6 bases). Germline V gives CDR1 MNHEY, CDR2 SVGEGT. Trimming removed 2 bases at V and 7 bases at J, with 24 bases between. The length of the CDR3 is 18 residues. CDR3 protein: CASSYPDNRVGAGQPQHF. The CDR3, as DNA: TGTGCCAGCAGTTACCCAGACAATCGTGTGGGGGCGGGACAGCCCCAGCATTTT.

This clonotype was seen a few times. The rearrangement joins TRBV4-1 to TRBJ2-7; 8 nucleotides align to TRBD2. The junction had 7 bases not matched to a gene; V was cut back by 4 bases and J by 5 bases. This CDR3 is built from 14 residues. CDR1 is MGHRA, CDR2 YSYEKL, per germline. CDR3 sequence (DNA): TGCGCCAGCAGCCTTGGGCAGCGGGAGAACGAGCAGTACTTC. This sequence encodes CASSLGQRENEQYF.

This clonotype was found a few times. The genes are TRBV28 and TRBJ1-1; D is uncertain. Trimming took 4 bases from V and 6 from J, leaving 18 bases between them. CDR3 length: 15 residues. Germline loops: CDR1 MDHEN, CDR2 SYDVKM. CDR3 in amino acids: CASSSPVRVRAEAFF. The CDR3 DNA is TGTGCCAGCAGTTCCCCCGTGCGGGTTCGGGCTGAAGCTTTCTTT. The full variable domain, in which reference TRBV28 and TRBJ1-1 provide the parts outside the CDR3, is DVKVTQSSRYLVKRTGEKVFLECVQDMDHENMFWYRQDPGLGLRLIYFSYDVKMKEKGDIPEGYSVSREKKERFSLILESASTNQTSMYLCASSSPVRVRAEAFFGQGTRLTVV.

This clonotype was seen more than once but under ten times. This chain uses TRBV4-3 with TRBJ1-5, with D unclear. The CDR3 is 14 amino acids. Trimming removed 0 bases from V and 9 bases from J, with 12 bases in between. Germline assignment: CDR1 LGHNA and CDR2 YSLEER. CDR3 DNA: TGCGCCAGCAGCCAAGATATTGCGGTCGGGCCCCAGCATTTT. This encodes CASSQDIAVGPQHF.

Many counts were recorded for this clonotype. V and J are TRBV12-3 or TRBV12-4 and TRBJ2-3; 9 nucleotides match TRBD2. The trim removed 6 bases at V and 6 bases at J, leaving 16 bases unmatched. The CDR3 runs 17 residues. CDR3 in amino acids: CASSPGVAGGSRDTQYF. The CDR3 nucleotides are TGTGCCAGCAGCCCCGGGGTGGCGGGAGGGTCCCGCGATACGCAGTATTTT.

In this sample, this clonotype turned up a few times. This chain's CDR3 is CASSQDRGGHVTQYF. In nucleotides, the CDR3 is TGCGCCAGCAGCCAAGATAGGGGAGGGCACGTTACGCAGTATTTT. The chain is built from TRBV4-1 and TRBJ2-3, with 7 bases fitting TRBD2. V lost 0 bases to trimming and J lost 8 bases; unmatched junction nucleotides: 8. Germline V gives CDR1 MGHRA, CDR2 YSYEKL. The CDR3 runs 15 residues.

This clonotype has only a few counts. The chain recombines TRBV18 with TRBJ1-1, with a weak D call TRBD1 (5 bases). The CDR3 runs to 12 residues. Germline V CDR1 and CDR2: KGHSH, LQKENI. V dropped 3 bases and J dropped 6 bases, with 8 bases sitting between them. For the CDR3, the DNA is TGTGCCAGCTCACCCGGAGGGGCTGAAGCTTTCTTT. Protein product: CASSPGGAEAFF.

There are a few counts of this clonotype. This rearrangement joins TRBV7-9 to TRBJ2-1, with unresolved D. The CDR3 totals 15 residues. CDR1 is SEHNR, CDR2 FQNEAQ, per germline (reference sequence). Trimming removed 6 bases at V and 9 bases at J, with 21 bases between. CDR3 nucleotides: TGTGCCAGCAGTTCCCTCGGGCTACCGTTGGTTGAGCAGTTCTTC. This sequence encodes CASSSLGLPLVEQFF.

This clonotype has more than one count but fewer than ten. The J gene is TRBJ2-4, the V gene TRBV4-3; a weak D match, TRBD2 (6 bases). The CDR3 consists of 18 residues. Germline lookup yields CDR1 LGHNA and CDR2 YSLEER. V was clipped by 0 bases and J by 0 bases, with 15 bases between them. The CDR3 reads CASSQEWRRGAAKNIQYF. CDR3 in DNA: TGCGCCAGCAGCCAAGAATGGAGGCGGGGCGCAGCCAAAAACATTCAGTACTTC.

This clonotype was counted ten times or more. V is TRBV14 and J is TRBJ2-2, with D maybe TRBD1 (6 bases). The germline CDR1 and CDR2 sequences are SGHDN and FVKESK. The CDR3 has 16 residues. The germline V and J ends were trimmed by 4 bases and 4 bases, with 16 bases remaining between them. The CDR3 nucleotides are TGTGCCAGCAGCCCTAAGACAGGATACTTCACCGGGGAGCTGTTTTTT. Translating gives CASSPKTGYFTGELFF.

This clonotype was seen ten or more times. V gene TRBV7-2 combines with J gene TRBJ2-7; D possibly corresponds to TRBD2 (6 bases). The CDR3 sequence is 14 residues long. Trimming stripped 1 base from V and 6 bases from J, with 13 bases between. Looked up from germline, CDR1 is SGHTA and CDR2 is FQGNSA. The CDR3 nucleotides are TGTGCCAGCAGCTTAGGCCCAAGGGACTTCGAGCAGTACTTC. Translated: CASSLGPRDFEQYF.

The rearrangement links TRBV2 to TRBJ1-3; 8 bases agree with TRBD1. The CDR3 has 14 amino acids. The germline V gene has CDR1 SNHLY and CDR2 FYNNEI. The ends lost 6 bases at V and 0 bases at J; junction bases unmatched: 1. CDR3 loop: CASSGTGSGNTIYF. The CDR3 DNA reads as TGTGCCAGCAGCGGGACAGGCTCTGGAAACACCATATATTTT.

The chain combines TRBV28 with TRBJ2-7; no definite D call. Germline V gene sequence: CDR1 MDHEN, CDR2 SYDVKM. V was trimmed by 4 bases and J by 4 bases, leaving 17 bases between them. CDR3 length: 15 amino acids. The DNA of the CDR3 is TGTGCCAGCAGTTCGCCCCGGTACAAGGCTTACGAGCAGTACTTC. Translated, it gives CASSSPRYKAYEQYF.

V usage is TRBV12-3 or TRBV12-4 and J usage is TRBJ2-5; possible D gene TRBD1, 8 bases. Trimming cost V 5 bases and J 5 bases, with 18 bases left between them. The CDR3 runs 15 residues. The CDR3 bases are TGTGCCAGCAGTCCTATCGGACAGGGAGGGGAGACCCAGTACTTC. This translates into CASSPIGQGGETQYF.

The table lists this clonotype with a few counts. The chain couples TRBV20-1 to TRBJ1-5; a possible D gene is TRBD1 (5 bases). The CDR3 length is 13 residues. The V gene's germline CDR1 is DFQATT and CDR2 SNEGSKA (reference sequence). V was pared by 5 bases and J by 1 base, with 9 bases between. CDR3 sequence (DNA): TGCAGTGCTGTGGGACCGAGCAATCAGCCCCAGCATTTT. Translated: CSAVGPSNQPQHF.

The rearrangement uses TRBV24-1 and TRBJ1-5; D possibly corresponds to TRBD1 (5 bases). Between the trimmed V and J ends, which lost 3 bases and 5 bases, there was a span of 7 bases. Germline V gene sequence: CDR1 KGHDR, CDR2 SFDVKD. CDR3 length equals 13 residues. CDR3 nucleotide sequence: TGTGCCACCAGTGATGGAGGGGATCAGCCCCAGCATTTT. It yields the protein CATSDGGDQPQHF.